This is a list of T cell receptor beta chains from one sample in a study of post-analysis software for immune sequencing data. TCRdb reprocessed the PCR reads via MiXCR and lists one record per CDR3 protein. The table lists 450,000 to 700,000 distinct CDR3 sequences, about 40% of them singletons, with under 2% in the top ten. Sequencing input: blood. The receptors derive from a girl aged 10-17 years with multiple sclerosis. The CDR3 runs from the conserved cysteine through the conserved F or W. D genes are given only for firm matches. Only some rows state a clone size, as once, few, many or a class for expanded clones.

size,D,J,V,CDR3,DNA
once,TRBD1,TRBJ2-7,TRBV6-6,CASRGRTGGIYEQYF,TGTGCCAGCAGGGGAAGGACAGGGGGGATCTACGAGCAGTACTTC
.,.,TRBJ1-1,TRBV24-1,CATSAGLSTEAFF,TGTGCCACCAGTGCCGGACTTAGCACTGAGGCTTTCTTT
.,.,TRBJ1-4,TRBV5-4,CASSLAAEGNEKLFF,TGTGCCAGCAGCTTGGCGGCAGAGGGTAATGAAAAACTGTTTTTT
.,.,TRBJ1-4,TRBV12-3/TRBV12-4,CASSFTTGWAEELFF,TGTGCCAGCAGCTTCACGACAGGTTGGGCTGAAGAACTGTTTTTT
.,.,TRBJ2-6,TRBV12-3/TRBV12-4,CASSYSQISSGANVLTF,TGTGCCAGCAGCTACAGCCAGATTAGCTCTGGGGCCAACGTCCTGACTTTC
.,.,TRBJ1-5,TRBV7-2,CASSLNMDQPQHF,TGTGCCAGCAGCTTAAACATGGATCAGCCCCAGCATTTT
few,.,TRBJ2-2,TRBV6-4,CASSDSEDTGELFF,TGTGCCAGCAGTGACTCGGAGGACACCGGGGAGCTGTTTTTT
.,.,TRBJ2-1,TRBV30,CAWMEVGAISGAYNEQFF,TGTGCCTGGATGGAAGTAGGGGCCATATCCGGAGCCTACAATGAGCAGTTCTTC
.,TRBD2,TRBJ2-5,TRBV12-3/TRBV12-4,CASSLPWGAGGEETQYF,TGTGCCAGCAGTTTACCCTGGGGGGCGGGAGGCGAAGAGACCCAGTACTTC
few,TRBD1,TRBJ2-5,TRBV12-3/TRBV12-4,CASSLRQGAIREETQYF,TGTGCCAGCAGTTTACGGCAGGGGGCGATTCGGGAGGAGACCCAGTACTTC
few,TRBD1,TRBJ2-1,TRBV24-1,CATSDRTGRGEQFF,TGTGCCACCAGTGATCGGACAGGTAGGGGTGAGCAGTTCTTC
.,TRBD2,TRBJ2-1,TRBV20-1,CSAGGLAGEKFDNEQFF,TGCAGTGCTGGGGGACTAGCGGGAGAAAAATTCGATAATGAGCAGTTCTTC
.,.,TRBJ2-3,TRBV4-2,CASSQHLTEGDTQYF,TGTGCCAGCAGCCAACACTTAACGGAGGGAGATACGCAGTATTTT
.,.,TRBJ2-7,TRBV11-2,CASREGDEQYF,TGTGCCAGCAGGGAAGGGGACGAGCAGTACTTC